This record looks at one T cell receptor beta chain sequence and its context. This sample stems from a study of shared T cell receptors in the human thymus. Libraries were prepared by immunoSEQ multiplex PCR; TCRdb keeps only in-frame clonotypes and omits some of them. Of some 700,000 clones listed, 85% to 90% were seen once; the top ten hold 0.0085% to 0.012%. Trimming removed 7 bases from V and 5 bases from J; junction bases left unmatched: 5. Germline V gene sequence: CDR1 SGHRS, CDR2 YFSETQ. The CDR3 runs 13 residues. These data also formed part of another study, on human thymus T cells. That paper notes: Thymic material originated from resections removed in the course of corrective heart surgery.

The receptor was isolated from a boy younger than two with a congenital heart defect. Sequencing used thymocytes. The chain employs TRBV5-1 and TRBJ1-1; 10 bases are shared with TRBD1. Written as DNA, the CDR3 is TGCGCCAGCCGGGACAGGGGTTTGACTGAAGCTTTCTTT. Translation gives CASRDRGLTEAFF.